This T cell receptor beta chain emerged from a study of CD8 T cells in ankylosing spondylitis. Study-wide findings and caveats: Reportedly, significant enrichment of disease-linked clones occurred in matched ankylosing spondylitis synovial fluid. A motif of roughly 8 highly homologous TCR beta variants was seen as apparently characteristic of ankylosing spondylitis blood. In reactive arthritis synovial fluid and blood, some motif variants had been reported before. Within peripheral blood, clones linked to disease were CD8+ and relatively rare.

Notes on this clonotype: The antigen is not known.

Using quantitative 5'-RACE with molecular barcodes, the authors made TCR beta libraries. TCRdb re-called the 5' RACE reads through MiXCR, storing one row per CDR3 protein. Of around 770,000 distinct CDR3 sequences listed, about 10% are singletons. The specimen was blood, either unsorted or a sorted T cell fraction (not recorded which). The receptor was isolated from a male donor with ankylosing spondylitis.

The CDR3 protein is CASTPGVGRSGANVLTF. For the CDR3, the DNA is TGTGCCAGCACCCCGGGGGTAGGGAGGTCTGGGGCCAACGTCCTGACTTTC. This chain joins TRBV7-2 and TRBJ2-6; D is possibly TRBD2 (6 bases). The V gene's germline CDR1 is SGHTA and CDR2 FQGNSA. The CDR3 has 17 residues. With 7 bases removed from V and 1 base from J, the gap between germline ends came to 17 bases.